This TCR beta chain came from a study of CD8+ T cells in alopecia areata. Trimming removed 3 bases from V and 3 bases from J, with 12 bases in between. The CDR3 length is 16 residues. Germline loops: CDR1 MGHRA, CDR2 YSYEKL. Following extraction, RNA underwent reverse transcription to cDNA, which served as the sequencing template. Only in-frame clones appear in the TCRdb table, and some are missing; sequencing was by immunoSEQ multiplex PCR. The sample carries about 200,000 clones, 60% recorded once. Stated treatment: oral pan-JAK inhibitor, 5-10 mg twice daily. V and J are TRBV4-1 and TRBJ2-6; D perhaps matches TRBD2 (5 bases). This clonotype was sampled from a human donor with alopecia areata. Specimen: CD4+ T cells sorted from blood, collected at week 24, from a patient treated with tofacitinib. The CDR3 DNA is TGCGCCAGCAGCCACCCCGGACTCGGTGGGGCCAACGTCCTGACTTTC. Amino acid sequence: CASSHPGLGGANVLTF.